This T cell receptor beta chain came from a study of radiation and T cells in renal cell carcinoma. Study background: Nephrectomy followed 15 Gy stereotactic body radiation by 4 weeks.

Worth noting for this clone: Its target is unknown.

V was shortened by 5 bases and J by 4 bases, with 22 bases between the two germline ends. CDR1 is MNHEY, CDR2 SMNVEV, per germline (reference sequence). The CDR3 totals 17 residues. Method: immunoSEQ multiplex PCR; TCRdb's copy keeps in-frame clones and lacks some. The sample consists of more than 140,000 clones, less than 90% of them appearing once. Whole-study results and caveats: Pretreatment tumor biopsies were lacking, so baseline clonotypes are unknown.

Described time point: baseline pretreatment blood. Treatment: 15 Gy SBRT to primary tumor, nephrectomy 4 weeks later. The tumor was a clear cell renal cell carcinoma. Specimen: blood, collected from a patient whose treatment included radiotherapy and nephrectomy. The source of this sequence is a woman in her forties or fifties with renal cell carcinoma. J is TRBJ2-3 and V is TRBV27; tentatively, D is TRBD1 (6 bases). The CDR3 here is CASSPPRYRGKSDTQYF. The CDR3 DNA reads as TGTGCCAGCAGTCCCCCCCGGTATAGGGGGAAGTCAGATACGCAGTATTTT.